This T cell receptor (beta chain) comes out of a study of T cell responses to AZD1222 COVID-19 vaccine. The assay was immunoSEQ multiplex PCR, and TCRdb's table has in-frame clones only and misses some. This table has 90,000 to 150,000 clones, about nine tenths appearing once. Findings of the study overall: There were repertoire samples only from the period after the peak T cell response. With two AZD1222 doses given, Spike-specific TCR breadth and depth both rose. Just 5 or 6 AZD1222 recipients tested seropositive at baseline. Unmutated variant regions are reportedly the target of nearly half of TCRs that are spike-specific.

Worth noting for this clone: The antigen is undetermined.

Germline V CDR1 and CDR2: PRHDT, FYEKMQ (reference sequence). This CDR3 contains 16 residues. J gave up 2 bases and V 5 bases, and 6 bases lay outside the gene matches. This clonotype was sampled from an adult who received the AZD1222 COVID-19 vaccine. The chain links TRBV13 to TRBJ2-3, with 11 bases aligning to TRBD2. The sequencing used peripheral blood, collected 28 days after the second AZD1222 dose. The CDR3 sequence: CASSQLGLAVTDTQYF. DNA of the CDR3: TGTGCCAGCAGCCAACTGGGACTAGCGGTCACAGATACGCAGTATTTT.